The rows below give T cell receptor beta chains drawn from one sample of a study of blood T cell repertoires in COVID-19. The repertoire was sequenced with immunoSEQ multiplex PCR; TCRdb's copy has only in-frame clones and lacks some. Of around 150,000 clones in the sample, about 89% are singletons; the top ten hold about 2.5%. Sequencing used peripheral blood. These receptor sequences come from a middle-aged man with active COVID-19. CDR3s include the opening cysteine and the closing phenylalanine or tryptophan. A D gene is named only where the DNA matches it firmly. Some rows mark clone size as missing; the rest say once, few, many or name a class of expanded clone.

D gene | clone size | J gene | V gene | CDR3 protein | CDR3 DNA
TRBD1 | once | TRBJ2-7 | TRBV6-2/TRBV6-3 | CASSPPTGMAGEQYF | TGTGCCAGCAGTCCCCCGACAGGGATGGCGGGCGAGCAGTACTTC
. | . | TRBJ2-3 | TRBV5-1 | CASRRADTQYF | TGCGCCAGCCGGCGGGCAGATACGCAGTATTTT
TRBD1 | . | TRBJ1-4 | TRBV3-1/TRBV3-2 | CASSNGQGITNEKLFF | TGTGCCAGCAGCAACGGACAGGGTATAACTAATGAAAAACTGTTTTTT
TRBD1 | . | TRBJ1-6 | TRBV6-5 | CASRGQGRVNSPLHF | TGTGCCAGCAGGGGACAGGGGAGAGTTAATTCACCCCTCCACTTT
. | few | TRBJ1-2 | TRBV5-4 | CASSNDMEYGYTF | TGTGCCAGCAGTAATGACATGGAATATGGCTACACCTTC
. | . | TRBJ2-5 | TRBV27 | CASSLNEKWETQYF | TGTGCCAGCAGTTTGAATGAGAAGTGGGAGACCCAGTACTTC
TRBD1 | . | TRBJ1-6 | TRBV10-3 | CAIRVGTGSSPLHF | TGTGCCATCAGAGTCGGGACAGGGAGTTCACCCCTCCACTTT
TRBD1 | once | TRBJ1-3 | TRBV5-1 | CASSLGPRTGSGNTIYF | TGCGCCAGCAGCTTGGGCCCCCGGACAGGGTCTGGAAACACCATATATTTT
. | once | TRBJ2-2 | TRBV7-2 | CASSPSGELFF | TGTGCCAGCAGCCCCTCCGGGGAGCTGTTTTTT
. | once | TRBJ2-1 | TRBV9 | CASSSGGSSYNEQFF | TGTGCCAGCAGCTCCGGAGGCTCCTCCTACAATGAGCAGTTCTTC
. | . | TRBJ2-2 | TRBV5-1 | CASSLAADEGELFF | TGCGCCAGCAGCCTGGCCGCGGATGAAGGGGAGCTGTTTTTT
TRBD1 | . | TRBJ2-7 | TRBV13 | CASSLEGAEPYEQYF | TGTGCCAGCAGCTTAGAGGGGGCAGAACCCTACGAGCAGTACTTC
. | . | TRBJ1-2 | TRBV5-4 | CASSLEGAGDYGYTF | TGTGCCAGCAGCTTGGAGGGTGCAGGGGACTATGGCTACACCTTC
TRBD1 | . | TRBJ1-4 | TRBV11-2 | CASRWTGGEKLFF | TGTGCCAGCAGGTGGACAGGGGGGGAAAAACTGTTTTTT
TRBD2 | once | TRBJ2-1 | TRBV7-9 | CASRHSSGGHNEQFF | TGTGCCAGCAGACACTCAAGCGGGGGCCACAATGAGCAGTTCTTC
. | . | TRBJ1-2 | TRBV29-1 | CSDLGGARNGYTF | TGCAGCGACCTAGGGGGGGCGCGAAATGGCTACACCTTC
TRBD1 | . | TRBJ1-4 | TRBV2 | CASSVDRGLGEKLFF | TGTGCCAGCAGCGTAGACAGGGGGCTCGGTGAAAAACTGTTTTTT
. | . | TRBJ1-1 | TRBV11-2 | CASSLGTWDKRNPEAFF | TGTGCCAGCAGCTTAGGAACTTGGGACAAAAGGAATCCTGAAGCTTTCTTT
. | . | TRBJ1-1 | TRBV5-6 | CASSLGSKNTEAFF | TGTGCCAGCAGCTTGGGGAGTAAGAACACTGAAGCTTTCTTT
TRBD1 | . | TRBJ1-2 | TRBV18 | CASSPNAQGSGDGYTF | TGTGCCAGCTCACCAAACGCACAGGGGAGTGGGGATGGCTACACCTTC
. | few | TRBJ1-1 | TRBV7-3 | CASSLSGGSNTEAFF | TGTGCCAGCAGCCTCTCTGGTGGGAGTAACACTGAAGCTTTCTTT
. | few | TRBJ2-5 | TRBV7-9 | CASSRGQREETQYF | TGTGCCAGCAGCCGAGGCCAGAGGGAAGAGACCCAGTACTTC
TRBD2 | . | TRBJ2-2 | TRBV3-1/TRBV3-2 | CASSQGLAGGTGELFF | TGTGCCAGCAGCCAGGGACTAGCGGGGGGCACCGGGGAGCTGTTTTTT
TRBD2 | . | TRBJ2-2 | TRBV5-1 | CASSLGTSGGAVTGELFF | TGCGCCAGCAGCTTGGGGACTAGCGGGGGGGCCGTCACCGGGGAGCTGTTTTTT
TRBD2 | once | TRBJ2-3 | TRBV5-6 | CASVVGAGGTDTQYF | TGTGCCAGCGTTGTTGGGGCGGGGGGCACAGATACGCAGTATTTT
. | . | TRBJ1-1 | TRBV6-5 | CASGVRGAEAFF | TGTGCCAGCGGGGTTAGGGGCGCTGAAGCTTTCTTT
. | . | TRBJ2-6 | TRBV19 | CASSLGLAGANVLTF | TGTGCCAGTAGTCTCGGACTCGCTGGGGCCAACGTCCTGACTTTC
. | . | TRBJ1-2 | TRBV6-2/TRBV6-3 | CASSYDRLYGYTF | TGTGCCAGCAGTTACGACAGGCTTTATGGCTACACCTTC